This paragraph reports one T cell receptor (beta chain). The data are from a study of OX40 agonist ivuxolimab in advanced cancers. Study-level background: Earlier anti-PD-1, anti-PD-L1 or anti-CTLA-4 therapy was permitted; 35% to 50% had received some.

Germline V lookup: CDR1 LNHDA, CDR2 SQIVND (reference sequence). CDR3 size: 12 residues. V was cut by 5 bases and J by 6 bases, with 5 bases left in between. Produced via immunoSEQ multiplex PCR; TCRdb's table is partial and in-frame only. Of 49,000 or so clones in the sample, approximately 80% are singletons; the top ten hold 2.6%. The chain recombines TRBV19 with TRBJ2-6; no clear D gene. Specimen: CD4+ or CD8+ T cells sorted from blood, collected in a trial of the OX40 agonist ivuxolimab. The TCR originated in an adult with an advanced solid tumor such as melanoma, head and neck, liver or kidney cancer. CDR3 sequence: CASSREANVLTF. DNA for the CDR3: TGTGCCAGTAGTCGTGAGGCCAACGTCCTGACTTTC.